This T cell receptor beta chain was recorded in a study of Ad26.COV2.S vaccination and SARS-CoV-2 variants. Assay used: immunoSEQ multiplex PCR; TCRdb lists only in-frame clones, some missing. Altogether hundreds of thousands of clones are present, less than 90% being singletons, with the ten largest covering 9.5% to 12%. Germline loops: CDR1 LGHDT, CDR2 YNNKEL (reference sequence). CDR3 size: 16 residues. V lost 4 bases and J lost 4; bases outside the gene matches: 9. Regarding treatment: around 19 received Ad26.COV2.S at low or high dose, single or two shots; roughly 5 received placebo; per-sample allocation not given. Repertoires come from day 63 after the first vaccine or placebo injection. An Ad26 vector carrying the Wuhan-strain SARS-CoV-2 spike served as the vaccine.

The rearrangement joins TRBV3-1 (or the pseudogene TRBV3-2) to TRBJ1-4, with 7 bases aligning to TRBD1. The receptor was derived from a person aged 18-65 years who received the Ad26.COV2.S COVID-19 vaccine or a placebo. The sequencing used peripheral blood, collected in a trial of Ad26.COV2.S vaccine versus placebo. The CDR3 sequence: CASSPSQGPLNEKLFF. The CDR3 nucleotides read TGTGCCAGCAGCCCTTCACAGGGGCCCCTTAATGAAAAACTGTTTTTT.